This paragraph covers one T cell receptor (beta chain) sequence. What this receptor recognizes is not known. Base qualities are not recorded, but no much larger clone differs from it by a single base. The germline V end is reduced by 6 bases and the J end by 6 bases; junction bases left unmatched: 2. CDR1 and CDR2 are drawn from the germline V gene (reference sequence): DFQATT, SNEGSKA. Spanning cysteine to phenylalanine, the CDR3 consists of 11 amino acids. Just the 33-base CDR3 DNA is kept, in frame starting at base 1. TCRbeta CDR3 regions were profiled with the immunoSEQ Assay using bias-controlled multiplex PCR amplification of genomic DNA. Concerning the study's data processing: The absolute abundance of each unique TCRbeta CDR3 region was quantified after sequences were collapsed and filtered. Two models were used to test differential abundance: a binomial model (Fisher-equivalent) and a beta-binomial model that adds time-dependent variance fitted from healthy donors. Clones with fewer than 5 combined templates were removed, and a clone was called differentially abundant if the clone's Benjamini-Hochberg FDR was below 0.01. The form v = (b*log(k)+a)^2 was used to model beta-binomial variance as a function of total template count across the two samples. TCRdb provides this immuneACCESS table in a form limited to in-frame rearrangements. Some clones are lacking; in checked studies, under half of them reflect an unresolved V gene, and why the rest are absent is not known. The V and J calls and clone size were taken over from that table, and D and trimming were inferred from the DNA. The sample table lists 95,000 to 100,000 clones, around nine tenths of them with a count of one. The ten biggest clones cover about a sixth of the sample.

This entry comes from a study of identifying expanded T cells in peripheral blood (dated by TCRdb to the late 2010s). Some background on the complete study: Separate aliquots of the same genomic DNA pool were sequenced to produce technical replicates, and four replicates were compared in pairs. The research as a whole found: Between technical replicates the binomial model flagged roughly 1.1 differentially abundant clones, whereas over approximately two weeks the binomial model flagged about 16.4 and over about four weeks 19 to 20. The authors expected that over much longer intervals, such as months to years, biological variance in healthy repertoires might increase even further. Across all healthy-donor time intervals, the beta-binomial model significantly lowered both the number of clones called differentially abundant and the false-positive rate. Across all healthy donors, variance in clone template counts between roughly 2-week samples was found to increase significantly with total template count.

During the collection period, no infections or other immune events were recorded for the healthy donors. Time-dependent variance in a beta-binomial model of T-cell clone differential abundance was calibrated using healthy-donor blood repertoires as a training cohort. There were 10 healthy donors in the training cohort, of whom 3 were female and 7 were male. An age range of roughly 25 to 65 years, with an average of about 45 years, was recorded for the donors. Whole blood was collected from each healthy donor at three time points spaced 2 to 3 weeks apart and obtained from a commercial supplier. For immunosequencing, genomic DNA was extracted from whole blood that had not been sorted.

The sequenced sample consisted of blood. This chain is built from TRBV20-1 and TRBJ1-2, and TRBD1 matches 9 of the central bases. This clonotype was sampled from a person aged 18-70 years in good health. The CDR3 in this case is CSAGTGHGYTF. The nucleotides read TGCAGTGCCGGGACAGGGCATGGCTACACCTTC.